Detailed here is one T cell receptor beta chain. Original processing notes: Amplification of reference gene primers was used by the study to estimate nucleated cell counts. Repertoires were generated with immunoSEQ multiplex PCR, while TCRdb's copy carries only in-frame clones and drops some. V and J calls and clone size are those listed in that table; D and trimming were worked out from the DNA. The table has 200,000 to 300,000 clones, roughly nine tenths seen once. This entry belongs to a study of blood T cell repertoires in COVID-19. Across the whole study: Collection of acute and convalescent COVID-19 samples took place in the United States, Italy and Spain. From T cells, B-cell-depleted T cells, or PBMCs came the material, which was cDNA or gDNA.

The V gene's germline CDR1 is MNHEY and CDR2 SMNVEV (reference sequence). Trimming at V came to 5 bases and at J to 4 bases, leaving 3 bases not matched to a gene. CDR3 length: 13 residues. The TCR was taken from a man in his sixties with acute or convalescent COVID-19. The gene calls are TRBV27 and TRBJ1-2; 8 positions match TRBD1. Sequenced: peripheral blood. CDR3 in DNA: TGTGCCAGCAGTAGAGACAGGGGCTATGGCTACACCTTC. Its protein is CASSRDRGYGYTF.